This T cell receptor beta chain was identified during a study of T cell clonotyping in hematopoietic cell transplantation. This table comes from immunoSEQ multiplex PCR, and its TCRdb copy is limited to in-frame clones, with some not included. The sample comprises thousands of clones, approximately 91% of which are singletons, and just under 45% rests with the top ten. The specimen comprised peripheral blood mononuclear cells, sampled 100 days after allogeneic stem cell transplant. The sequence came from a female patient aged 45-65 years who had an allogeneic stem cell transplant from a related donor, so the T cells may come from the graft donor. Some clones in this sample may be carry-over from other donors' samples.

The CDR3 DNA follows: TGTGCCAGCAGTCCCCTGGGACAGGGGTCTAAGGATGAGCAGTTCTTC. The encoded protein is CASSPLGQGSKDEQFF. The V and J genes are TRBV28 and TRBJ2-1, with TRBD1 identical over 10 bases. J lost 8 bases, V lost 5 bases, and 12 bases had no gene match. This CDR3 region has 16 residues. Germline CDR1 MDHEN, CDR2 SYDVKM.